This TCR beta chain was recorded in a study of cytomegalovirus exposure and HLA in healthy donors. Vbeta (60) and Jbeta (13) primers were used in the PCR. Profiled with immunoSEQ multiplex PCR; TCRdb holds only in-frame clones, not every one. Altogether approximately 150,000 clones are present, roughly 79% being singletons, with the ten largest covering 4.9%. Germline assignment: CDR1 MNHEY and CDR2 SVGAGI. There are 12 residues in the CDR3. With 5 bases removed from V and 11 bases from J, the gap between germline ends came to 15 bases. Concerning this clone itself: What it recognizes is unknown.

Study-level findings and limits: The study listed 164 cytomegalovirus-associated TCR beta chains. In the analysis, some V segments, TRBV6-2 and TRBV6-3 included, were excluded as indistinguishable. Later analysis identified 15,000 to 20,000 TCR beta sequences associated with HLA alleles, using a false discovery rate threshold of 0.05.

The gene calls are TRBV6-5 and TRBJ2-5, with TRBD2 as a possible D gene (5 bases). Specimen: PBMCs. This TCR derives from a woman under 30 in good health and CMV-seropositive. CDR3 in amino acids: CASSRKGDEQYF. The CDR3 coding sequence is TGTGCCAGCAGTAGGAAGGGAGATGAGCAGTACTTC.